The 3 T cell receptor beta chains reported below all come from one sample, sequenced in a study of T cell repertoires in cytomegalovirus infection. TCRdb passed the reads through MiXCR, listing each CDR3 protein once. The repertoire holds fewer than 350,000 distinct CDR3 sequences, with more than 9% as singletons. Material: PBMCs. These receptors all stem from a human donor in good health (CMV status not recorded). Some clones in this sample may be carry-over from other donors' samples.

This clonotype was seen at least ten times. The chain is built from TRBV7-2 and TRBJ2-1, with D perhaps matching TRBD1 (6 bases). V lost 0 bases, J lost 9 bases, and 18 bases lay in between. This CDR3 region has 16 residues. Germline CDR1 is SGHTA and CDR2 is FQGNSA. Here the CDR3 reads CASSLAGRGGGLEQFF. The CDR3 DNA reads TGTGCCAGCAGCTTAGCGGGTAGAGGGGGTGGGCTTGAGCAGTTCTTC.

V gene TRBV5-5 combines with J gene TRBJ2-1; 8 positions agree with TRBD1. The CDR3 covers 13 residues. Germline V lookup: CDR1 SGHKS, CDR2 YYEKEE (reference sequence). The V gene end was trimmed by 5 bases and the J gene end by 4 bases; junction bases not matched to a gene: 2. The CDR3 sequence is CASRRQGYNEQFF. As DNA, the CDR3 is TGTGCCAGCAGACGACAGGGGTACAATGAGCAGTTCTTC.

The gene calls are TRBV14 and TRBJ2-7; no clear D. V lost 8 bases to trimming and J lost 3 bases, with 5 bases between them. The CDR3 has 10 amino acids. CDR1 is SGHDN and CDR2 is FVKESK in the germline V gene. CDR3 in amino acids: CASANYEQYF. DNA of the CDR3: TGTGCCAGCGCTAACTACGAGCAGTACTTC.